The subject of this entry is one T cell receptor beta chain. The data are from a study of blood T cell repertoires in COVID-19. The table came from immunoSEQ multiplex PCR; TCRdb's copy has only in-frame clones and leaves some out. The profile shows approximately 13,000 clones, about two thirds of them singletons. The clonotype comes from a man aged 60-69 years with COVID-19, enrolled during active disease. The sample comprised peripheral blood.

The CDR3 nucleotides read TGTGCCAGCAGCTTGGCCGTGACAGCACAAGAGACCCAGTACTTC. This sequence encodes CASSLAVTAQETQYF. The chain employs TRBV5-5 and TRBJ2-5; D might be TRBD1 (5 bases). The CDR3 extends over 15 amino acids. Trimming took off 0 bases at V and 2 bases at J, with 11 bases between the two ends. Germline CDR1 is SGHKS and CDR2 is YYEKEE (reference sequence).